A selection of T cell receptor beta chains follows, all from one sample in a study of T cell responses to AZD1222 COVID-19 vaccine. TCRdb's table, derived via immunoSEQ multiplex PCR, lists solely in-frame clones and lacks some. This sample has about 75,000 clones, with roughly 84% found just once. This specimen was peripheral blood, taken 28 days after the second AZD1222 dose. These receptors were collected from an adult who received the AZD1222 COVID-19 vaccine. CDR3s include the opening cysteine and the closing phenylalanine or tryptophan. D genes are given only for firm matches. Where a row states a size, it is once, few, many or the class of an expanded clone; other rows omit it.

D	size	V	J	DNA	CDR3
NA	few	TRBV30	TRBJ1-2	TGTGCCTGGAGTGAATACGGGGATGGCTACACCTTC	CAWSEYGDGYTF
NA	once	TRBV6-5	TRBJ1-4	TGTGCCATAAGGGGGACGGGTAATGAAAAACTGTTTTTT	CAIRGTGNEKLFF
NA	NA	TRBV7-9	TRBJ1-1	TGTGCCAGCAGTCCTACCCAGGACAGTGAAGCTTTCTTT	CASSPTQDSEAFF
TRBD1	NA	TRBV7-2	TRBJ1-2	TGTGCCAGCAGCTTAACCGGGGACAGGCGAGCCTATGGCTACACCTTC	CASSLTGDRRAYGYTF
NA	once	TRBV10-3	TRBJ2-5	TGTGCCATCAGTGAGTCGCTAGAGACCCAGTACTTC	CAISESLETQYF
NA	NA	TRBV5-1	TRBJ2-7	TGCGCCAGCAGCTTGGTCGCCGCATCAGTCCCGAACGAGCAGTACTTC	CASSLVAASVPNEQYF
TRBD1	NA	TRBV28	TRBJ1-2	TGTGCCAGCAGTGACAGGGAGTATGGCTACACCTTC	CASSDREYGYTF
NA	NA	TRBV2	TRBJ1-1	TGTGCCAGCAGTAAAGACAGTCGGAGGAACACTGAAGCTTTCTTT	CASSKDSRRNTEAFF
TRBD1	NA	TRBV15	TRBJ1-2	TGTGCCACCAGCCCACAGGGGATTAACTATGGCTACACCTTC	CATSPQGINYGYTF
NA	NA	TRBV27	TRBJ1-5	TGTGCCAGCAGGGGATGGGGCAATCAGCCCCAGCATTTT	CASRGWGNQPQHF
NA	NA	TRBV5-5	TRBJ1-5	TGTGCCAGCCGTCCCCGGTGGGATAGCAATCAGCCCCAGCATTTT	CASRPRWDSNQPQHF
NA	NA	TRBV19	TRBJ1-2	TGTGCCAGTAGTCCCACGTTGGCATCTAACTATGGCTACACCTTC	CASSPTLASNYGYTF
NA	NA	TRBV28	TRBJ2-5	TGTGCCAGCACTCCGCCCTCGGTGGAGACCCAGTACTTC	CASTPPSVETQYF
NA	NA	TRBV6-5	TRBJ1-2	TGTGCCAGCAGAACCGGGACGGCGTATGGCTACACCTTC	CASRTGTAYGYTF
NA	NA	TRBV7-9	TRBJ2-7	TGTGCCAGCAGCGTGGAGTGGGGATGGGACTCCTACGAGCAGTACTTC	CASSVEWGWDSYEQYF
TRBD1	NA	TRBV28	TRBJ1-2	TGTGCCAGCAGCCGCGGGACAGGAAGGTTCTGGGGCTACACCTTC	CASSRGTGRFWGYTF
NA	once	TRBV18	TRBJ2-7	TGTGCCAGCTCACCCGGGACCGAGCAGTACTTC	CASSPGTEQYF
TRBD1	NA	TRBV5-5	TRBJ2-7	TGTGCCAGCAGCCGGGACAGGGACTACGAGCAGTACTTC	CASSRDRDYEQYF
TRBD1	NA	TRBV3-1/TRBV3-2	TRBJ1-4	TGTGCCAGCAGCCAAATTACGGGACAGTTAGAAAAACTGTTTTTT	CASSQITGQLEKLFF
TRBD2	NA	TRBV11-2	TRBJ2-3	TGTGCCAGCAGCTCCGGGACTAGCGGGGGGCGCACAGATACGCAGTATTTT	CASSSGTSGGRTDTQYF
NA	NA	TRBV13	TRBJ2-5	TGTGCCAGCGGAGTGGGGGTTGAGACCCAGTACTTC	CASGVGVETQYF
NA	NA	TRBV5-1	TRBJ1-3	TGCGCCAGCAGCCCGGCCGTCTCTGGAAACACCATATATTTT	CASSPAVSGNTIYF
TRBD1	NA	TRBV30	TRBJ1-6	TGTGCCGGGGAGGGCGGAGGGGGCTCGCACTCACCCCTCCACTTT	CAGEGGGGSHSPLHF
TRBD2	NA	TRBV5-1	TRBJ2-7	TGCGCCAGCAGCTGGGGGGGAAATGAGGCCTACGAGCAGTACTTC	CASSWGGNEAYEQYF
TRBD1	NA	TRBV7-9	TRBJ2-7	TGTGCCAGCAGGTCCGGGACAGGGACCTACGAGCAGTACTTC	CASRSGTGTYEQYF
NA	NA	TRBV7-3	TRBJ2-3	TGTGCCAGCAGCTTAAATTTAGATACGCAGTATTTT	CASSLNLDTQYF
NA	NA	TRBV4-1	TRBJ1-6	TGCGCCAGCAGCCAAATAATAGGGACACCCCTCCACTTT	CASSQIIGTPLHF
TRBD2	NA	TRBV2	TRBJ2-1	TGTGCCAGCAGTGGAAGACTAGCGGGGTATCAGTTCTTC	CASSGRLAGYQFF
NA	NA	TRBV25-1	TRBJ1-2	TGTGCCAGCAGTGAAGGCTCCAGGAGGACAGACGGCTACACCTTC	CASSEGSRRTDGYTF
NA	NA	TRBV19	TRBJ1-2	TGTGCCAGTAGTATTATGGGGGCTAACTATGGCTACACCTTC	CASSIMGANYGYTF
TRBD2	NA	TRBV5-1	TRBJ2-2	TGCGCCAGCAGCGTTGGACTAGCGGGGAACACCGGGGAGCTGTTTTTT	CASSVGLAGNTGELFF
TRBD1	NA	TRBV5-1	TRBJ1-4	TGCGCCAGCAGCTTGGGTGACAGGGGAAATGAAAAACTGTTTTTT	CASSLGDRGNEKLFF
NA	NA	TRBV13	TRBJ1-6	TGTGCCAGCAGCTTAGCGGGGTCCGGAGGGAATTCACCCCTCCACTTT	CASSLAGSGGNSPLHF
NA	NA	TRBV5-1	TRBJ2-5	TGCGCCAGCAGCTTTAACAGCCAAGAGACCCAGTACTTC	CASSFNSQETQYF
NA	NA	TRBV6-5	TRBJ1-2	TGTGCCAGCAGTTTTGGGGGGGCAGGCGACTATGGCTACACCTTC	CASSFGGAGDYGYTF
NA	NA	TRBV5-6	TRBJ1-4	TGTGCCAGCAGCTTGGTAGCAACTAATGAAAAACTGTTTTTT	CASSLVATNEKLFF